This T cell receptor (beta chain) was captured by sequencing in a study of T cells in Graves' hyperthyroidism and ophthalmopathy. The overall study: At initial diagnosis, before any treatment had begun, peripheral blood was obtained.

Graves' hyperthyroidism was deemed stable absent ophthalmopathy progression within 18 months. Amplified TCR beta CDR3 regions derived from RNA transcripts. The TCR CDR3 first-round RT-PCR relied on the HTBI primer set. TCRdb recomputed calls from the multiplex PCR reads with MiXCR, one row per CDR3 protein. The sample shows some 200,000 distinct CDR3 sequences, about a sixth of them seen only once. The V and J ends lost 5 bases and 2 bases, in that order; junction bases with no gene match: 3. Germline-derived CDR1 and CDR2 are MNHNS and SASEGT. The CDR3 runs to 14 residues. Study-wide findings and caveats: Most expanded thyroid clonotypes above 0.001 also appeared in blood. Before onset, ophthalmopathy was predicted by the model a median approximately 6.5 months earlier.

This clonotype came up many times. Its antigen is not identified. The V and J genes are TRBV6-1 and TRBJ2-7; TRBD2 agrees at 10 bases. The TCR sequence derives from a man aged 50-59 years with Graves' hyperthyroidism. The sequencing input was blood. For the CDR3, the DNA is TGTGCCAGCAGTTCAACTAGCGGGACCTACGAGCAGTACTTC. Encoded protein: CASSSTSGTYEQYF.